This TCR beta chain was obtained from a study of blood T cells in healthy people across ages. Study-level results: In older individuals, TCR beta diversity per million T cells was lower, falling roughly linearly with age.

Next came a second PCR, run for roughly 7 to 12 cycles, which used a sample-barcoded 5' primer along with a J-beta primer mix. Samples each returned at least 3 million CDR3-containing paired-end reads. From the 5' RACE reads, TCRdb called clonotypes with MiXCR, one entry per CDR3 protein. The sample lists about 1.8 million distinct CDR3 sequences, 40% to 55% occurring once. Peripheral blood from each donor was collected in a volume of about 9.9 milliliters. Isolation yielded PBMCs, at least 7 million per sample, in every case. This clonotype was seen only a few times. The antigen remains unidentified. Sample: blood. The source of this sequence is a woman aged 40 to 50 in good health.

The CDR3 reads CSAREGRGRETQYF. The DNA for the CDR3 is TGCAGTGCTAGAGAAGGCCGAGGAAGAGAGACCCAGTACTTC. The chain joins TRBV20-1 to TRBJ2-5; D is undetermined. The germline gives CDR1 DFQATT, CDR2 SNEGSKA (reference sequence). Trimming left V 0 bases short and J 4 bases short, with 12 bases between. The CDR3 loop spans 14 amino acids.